The entry below gives a single T cell receptor (beta chain) sequence along with its context. Antigen unknown. Used for diagnoses were clinical symptoms, serum thyroxine and TRAb, thyroid ultrasound and orbital computed tomography. The sample originates from a study of T cells in Graves' hyperthyroidism and ophthalmopathy. Germline-derived CDR1 and CDR2 are SEHNR and FQNEAQ (reference sequence). Trimming removed 7 bases from V and 7 bases from J; junction bases left unmatched: 15. The CDR3 is made up of 18 amino acids. Study conclusions and caveats: Ophthalmopathy was model-predicted a median roughly six months pre-onset. Blood also held most thyroid clonotypes expanded beyond 0.001.

Regions amplified from RNA transcripts were the TCR beta CDR3 regions. HTBI primers drove first-round RT-PCR of the TCR CDR3. TCRdb recomputed calls from the multiplex PCR reads with MiXCR, one row per CDR3 protein. The table shows some 800,000 distinct CDR3 sequences, with over 35% occurring only once. The V and J genes are TRBV7-9 and TRBJ2-2; 13 bases fit TRBD2. This TCR was recovered from a man younger than 35 with Graves' hyperthyroidism. The sample was blood. The CDR3 sequence is CASTPGTSGKIWDGELFF. Here the CDR3 DNA reads TGTGCCAGCACCCCAGGGACTAGCGGGAAGATCTGGGACGGGGAGCTGTTTTTT.